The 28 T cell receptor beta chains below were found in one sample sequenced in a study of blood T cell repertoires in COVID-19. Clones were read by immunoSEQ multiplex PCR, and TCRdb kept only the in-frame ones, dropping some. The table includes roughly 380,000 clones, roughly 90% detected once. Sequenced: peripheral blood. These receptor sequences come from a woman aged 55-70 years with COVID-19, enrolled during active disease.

The CDR3 here is CASTSTGGWQPQHF. DNA of the CDR3: TGTGCCAGCACCTCAACAGGGGGCTGGCAGCCCCAGCATTTT. This chain connects TRBV2 to TRBJ1-5, with 9 bases lining up with TRBD1. The V gene's germline CDR1 is SNHLY and CDR2 FYNNEI. V lost 7 bases to trimming and J lost 7 bases; unmatched junction nucleotides: 8. CDR3 length: 14 residues.

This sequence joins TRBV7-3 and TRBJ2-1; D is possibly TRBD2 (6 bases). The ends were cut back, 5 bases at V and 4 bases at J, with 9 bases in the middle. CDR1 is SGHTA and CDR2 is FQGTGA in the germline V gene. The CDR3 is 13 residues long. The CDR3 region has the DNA TGTGCCAGCAGCCTGGGACTGTACAATGAGCAGTTCTTC. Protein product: CASSLGLYNEQFF.

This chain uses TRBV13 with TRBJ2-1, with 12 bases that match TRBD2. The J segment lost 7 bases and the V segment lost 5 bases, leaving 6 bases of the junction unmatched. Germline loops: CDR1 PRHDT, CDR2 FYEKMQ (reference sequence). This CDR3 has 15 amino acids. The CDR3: CASSLLAGGQNEQFF. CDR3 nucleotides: TGTGCCAGCAGCCTACTAGCGGGGGGCCAGAATGAGCAGTTCTTC.

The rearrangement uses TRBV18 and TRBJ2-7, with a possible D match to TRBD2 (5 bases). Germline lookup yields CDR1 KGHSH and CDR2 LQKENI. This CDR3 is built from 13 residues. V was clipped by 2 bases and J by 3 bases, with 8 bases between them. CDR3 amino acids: CASSPRTDYEQYF. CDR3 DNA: TGTGCCAGCTCACCAAGGACTGACTACGAGCAGTACTTC.

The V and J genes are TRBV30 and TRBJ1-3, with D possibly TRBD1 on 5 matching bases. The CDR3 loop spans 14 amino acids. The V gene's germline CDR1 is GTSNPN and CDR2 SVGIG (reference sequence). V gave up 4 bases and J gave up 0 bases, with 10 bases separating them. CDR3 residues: CAWNLGLSGNTIYF. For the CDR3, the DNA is TGTGCCTGGAACCTGGGACTCTCTGGAAACACCATATATTTT. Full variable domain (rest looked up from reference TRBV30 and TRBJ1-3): SQTIHQWPATLVQPVGSPLSLECTVEGTSNPNLYWYRQAAGRGLQLLFYSVGIGQISSEVPQNLSASRPQDRQFILSSKKLLLSDSGFYLCAWNLGLSGNTIYFGEGSWLTVV.

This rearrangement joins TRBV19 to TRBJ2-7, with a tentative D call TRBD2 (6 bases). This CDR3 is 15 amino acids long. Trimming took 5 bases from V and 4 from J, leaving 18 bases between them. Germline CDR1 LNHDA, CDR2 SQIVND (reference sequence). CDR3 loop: CASSANGGNTYEQYF. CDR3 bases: TGTGCCAGTAGTGCCAACGGGGGTAACACTTACGAGCAGTACTTC.

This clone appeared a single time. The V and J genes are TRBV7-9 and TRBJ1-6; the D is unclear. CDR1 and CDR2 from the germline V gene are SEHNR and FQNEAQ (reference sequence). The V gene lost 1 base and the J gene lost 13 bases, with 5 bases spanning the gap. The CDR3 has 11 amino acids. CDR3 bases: TGTGCCAGCAGCTTAGACAGTCCCCTCCACTTT. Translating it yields CASSLDSPLHF.

The CDR3 bases are TGTGCCAGCAGCCAGCGGGACTTTCCCTACGAGCAGTACTTC. Translation: CASSQRDFPYEQYF. The V call is TRBV7-8, the J call TRBJ2-7; 7 nucleotides agree with TRBD2. The CDR3 extends over 14 amino acids. Germline CDR1 and CDR2: SGHVS and FQNEAQ. The J segment lost 2 bases and the V segment lost 5 bases, leaving 6 bases of the junction unmatched.

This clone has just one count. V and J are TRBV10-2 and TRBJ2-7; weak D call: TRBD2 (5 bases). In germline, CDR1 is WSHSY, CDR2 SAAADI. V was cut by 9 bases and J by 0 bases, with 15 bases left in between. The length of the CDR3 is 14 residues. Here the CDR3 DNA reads TGCGCCAGTCGGGGAGAGGGCTACTCCTACGAGCAGTACTTC. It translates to CASRGEGYSYEQYF.

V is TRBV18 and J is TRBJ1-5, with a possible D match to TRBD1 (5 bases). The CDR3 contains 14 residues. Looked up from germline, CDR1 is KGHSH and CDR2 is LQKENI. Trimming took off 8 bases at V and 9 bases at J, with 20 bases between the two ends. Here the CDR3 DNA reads TGTGCCAGCACCCAGGGCCTGAGTGACTGGCCCCAGCATTTT. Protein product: CASTQGLSDWPQHF.

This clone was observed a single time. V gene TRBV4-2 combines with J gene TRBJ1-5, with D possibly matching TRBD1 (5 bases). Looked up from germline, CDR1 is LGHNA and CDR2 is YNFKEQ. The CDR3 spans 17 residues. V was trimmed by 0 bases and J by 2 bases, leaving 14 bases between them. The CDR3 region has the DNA TGTGCCAGCAGCCAAGATCGCAGGGTCGGTGGCAATCAGCCCCAGCATTTT. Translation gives CASSQDRRVGGNQPQHF.

The CDR3 protein is CASSPLQVANTEAFF. The CDR3, as DNA: TGTGCCAGCAGCCCCTTACAGGTGGCGAACACTGAAGCTTTCTTT. J is TRBJ1-1 and V is TRBV14; possible D gene TRBD1, 5 bases. Germline-derived CDR1 and CDR2 are SGHDN and FVKESK. Trimming pared 4 bases from V and 1 base from J, leaving 13 bases between. The CDR3 contains 15 residues.

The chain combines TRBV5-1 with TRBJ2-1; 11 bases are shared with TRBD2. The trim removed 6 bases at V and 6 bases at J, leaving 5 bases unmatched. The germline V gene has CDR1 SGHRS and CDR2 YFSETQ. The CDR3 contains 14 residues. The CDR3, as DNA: TGCGCCAGCAATAGCGGGGGGGCGGTCAATGAGCAGTTCTTC. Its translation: CASNSGGAVNEQFF.

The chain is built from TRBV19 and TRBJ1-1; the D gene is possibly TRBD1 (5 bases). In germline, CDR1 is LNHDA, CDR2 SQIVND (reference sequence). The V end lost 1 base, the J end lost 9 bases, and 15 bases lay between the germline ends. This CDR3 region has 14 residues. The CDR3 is CASSIVPTAQQAFF. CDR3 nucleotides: TGTGCCAGTAGTATAGTTCCGACAGCCCAACAAGCTTTCTTT.

The CDR3 sequence is CASSPDLSSYEQYF. The CDR3 nucleotides are TGTGCCAGCAGCCCTGACTTAAGCTCCTACGAGCAGTACTTC. The V gene is TRBV5-6, the J gene TRBJ2-7; no definite D call. The germline CDR1 and CDR2 sequences are SGHDT and YYEEEE. This CDR3 is 14 amino acids long. V was trimmed by 4 bases and J by 0 bases, leaving 11 bases between them. The full variable domain, completed using reference TRBV5-6 and TRBJ2-7, is DAGVTQSPTHLIKTRGQQVTLRCSPKSGHDTVSWYQQALGQGPQFIFQYYEEEERQRGNFPDRFSGHQFPNYSSELNVNALLLGDSALYLCASSPDLSSYEQYFGPGTRLTVT.

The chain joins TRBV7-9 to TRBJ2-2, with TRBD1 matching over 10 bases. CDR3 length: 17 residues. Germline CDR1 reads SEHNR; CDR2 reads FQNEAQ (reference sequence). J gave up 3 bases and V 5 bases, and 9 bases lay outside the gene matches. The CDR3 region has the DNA TGTGCCAGCAGCATCCGGACGGGACAGGGGTACACCGGGGAGCTGTTTTTT. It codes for CASSIRTGQGYTGELFF.

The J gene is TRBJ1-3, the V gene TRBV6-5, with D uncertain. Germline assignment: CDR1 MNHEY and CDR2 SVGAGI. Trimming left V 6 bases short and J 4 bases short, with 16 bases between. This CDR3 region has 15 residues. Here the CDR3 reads CASRPAEVGGNTIYF. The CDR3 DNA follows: TGTGCCAGCAGACCCGCTGAGGTCGGAGGAAACACCATATATTTT.

This CDR3 reads CASTIDPDSRYGYTF. CDR3 coding DNA: TGCGCCAGCACCATTGACCCAGACTCTAGGTACGGCTACACCTTC. The rearrangement joins TRBV5-1 to TRBJ1-2; no clear D gene. CDR1 and CDR2 from the germline V gene are SGHRS and YFSETQ. The CDR3 runs 15 residues. Trimming pared 6 bases from V and 8 bases from J, leaving 23 bases between.

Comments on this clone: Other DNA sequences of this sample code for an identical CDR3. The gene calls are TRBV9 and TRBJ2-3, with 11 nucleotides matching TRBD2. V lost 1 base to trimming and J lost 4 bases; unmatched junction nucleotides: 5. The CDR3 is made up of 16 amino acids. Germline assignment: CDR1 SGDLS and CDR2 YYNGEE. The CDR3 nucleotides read TGTGCCAGCAGCGTAAATAGCGGGGGGGCCGCAGATACGCAGTATTTT. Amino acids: CASSVNSGGAADTQYF.

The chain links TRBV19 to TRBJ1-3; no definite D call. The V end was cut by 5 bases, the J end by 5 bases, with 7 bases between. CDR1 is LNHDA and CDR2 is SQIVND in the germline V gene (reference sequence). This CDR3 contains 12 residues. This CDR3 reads CASSPRRNTIYF. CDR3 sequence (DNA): TGTGCCAGTAGTCCTAGACGAAACACCATATATTTT.

CDR3 sequence reads: CASSVLAPRNYGYTF. CDR3 coding DNA: TGCGCCAGCAGCGTGCTCGCCCCGCGGAACTATGGCTACACCTTC. V is TRBV5-1 and J is TRBJ1-2; D gene uncertain. CDR3 length equals 15 residues. V was trimmed by 4 bases and J by 2 bases, leaving 15 bases between them. The germline V gene has CDR1 SGHRS and CDR2 YFSETQ. The entire variable domain, with the rest obtained from reference TRBV5-1 and TRBJ1-2, is as follows: KAGVTQTPRYLIKTRGQQVTLSCSPISGHRSVSWYQQTPGQGLQFLFEYFSETQRNKGNFPGRFSGRQFSNSRSEMNVSTLELGDSALYLCASSVLAPRNYGYTFGSGTRLTVV.

Here the CDR3 reads CASRRDSPSNYGYTF. Written as DNA, the CDR3 is TGCGCCAGCAGGAGGGACAGCCCAAGTAACTATGGCTACACCTTC. This chain joins TRBV5-1 and TRBJ1-2; 7 bases agree with TRBD1. The CDR3 covers 15 residues. Germline-derived CDR1 and CDR2 are SGHRS and YFSETQ. V gave up 5 bases and J gave up 1 base; unmatched junction bases: 8.

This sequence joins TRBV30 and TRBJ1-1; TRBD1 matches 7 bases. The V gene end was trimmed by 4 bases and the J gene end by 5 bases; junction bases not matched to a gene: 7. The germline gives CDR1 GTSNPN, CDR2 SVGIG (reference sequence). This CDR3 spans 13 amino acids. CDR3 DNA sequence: TGTGCCTGGATTAGGGGGCGCCGTACTGAAGCTTTCTTT. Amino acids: CAWIRGRRTEAFF.

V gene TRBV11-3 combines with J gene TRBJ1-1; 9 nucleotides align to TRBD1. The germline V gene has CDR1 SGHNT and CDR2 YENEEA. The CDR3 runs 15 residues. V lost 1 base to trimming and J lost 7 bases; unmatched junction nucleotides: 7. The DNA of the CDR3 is TGTGCCAGCAGCTTAGGCCGACAGGGGGACGTTGAAGCTTTCTTT. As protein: CASSLGRQGDVEAFF.

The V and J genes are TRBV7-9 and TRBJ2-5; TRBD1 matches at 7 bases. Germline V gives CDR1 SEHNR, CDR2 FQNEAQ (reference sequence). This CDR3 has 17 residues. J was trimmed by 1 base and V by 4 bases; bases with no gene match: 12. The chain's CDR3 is CASSWDRQGYSQETQYF. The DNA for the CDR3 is TGTGCCAGCAGCTGGGACCGACAGGGTTATAGCCAAGAGACCCAGTACTTC.

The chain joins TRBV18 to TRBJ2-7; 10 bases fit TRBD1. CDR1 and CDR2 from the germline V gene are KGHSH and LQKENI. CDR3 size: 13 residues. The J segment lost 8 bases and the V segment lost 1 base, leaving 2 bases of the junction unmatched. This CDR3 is CASSPQGQGQQYF. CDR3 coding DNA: TGTGCCAGCTCACCACAGGGACAGGGGCAGCAGTACTTC.

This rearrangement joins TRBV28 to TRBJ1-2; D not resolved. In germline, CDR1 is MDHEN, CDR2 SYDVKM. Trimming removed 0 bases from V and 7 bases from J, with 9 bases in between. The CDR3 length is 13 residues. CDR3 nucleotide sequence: TGTGCCAGCAGTTTATGGGAGGAGGGTGGCTACACCTTC. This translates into CASSLWEEGGYTF.

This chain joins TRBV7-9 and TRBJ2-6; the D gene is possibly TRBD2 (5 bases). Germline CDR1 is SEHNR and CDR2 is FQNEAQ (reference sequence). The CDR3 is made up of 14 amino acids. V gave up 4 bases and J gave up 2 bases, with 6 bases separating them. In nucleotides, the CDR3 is TGTGCCAGCAGCTCCGGGGCTGGGGCCAACGTCCTGACTTTC. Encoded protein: CASSSGAGANVLTF.